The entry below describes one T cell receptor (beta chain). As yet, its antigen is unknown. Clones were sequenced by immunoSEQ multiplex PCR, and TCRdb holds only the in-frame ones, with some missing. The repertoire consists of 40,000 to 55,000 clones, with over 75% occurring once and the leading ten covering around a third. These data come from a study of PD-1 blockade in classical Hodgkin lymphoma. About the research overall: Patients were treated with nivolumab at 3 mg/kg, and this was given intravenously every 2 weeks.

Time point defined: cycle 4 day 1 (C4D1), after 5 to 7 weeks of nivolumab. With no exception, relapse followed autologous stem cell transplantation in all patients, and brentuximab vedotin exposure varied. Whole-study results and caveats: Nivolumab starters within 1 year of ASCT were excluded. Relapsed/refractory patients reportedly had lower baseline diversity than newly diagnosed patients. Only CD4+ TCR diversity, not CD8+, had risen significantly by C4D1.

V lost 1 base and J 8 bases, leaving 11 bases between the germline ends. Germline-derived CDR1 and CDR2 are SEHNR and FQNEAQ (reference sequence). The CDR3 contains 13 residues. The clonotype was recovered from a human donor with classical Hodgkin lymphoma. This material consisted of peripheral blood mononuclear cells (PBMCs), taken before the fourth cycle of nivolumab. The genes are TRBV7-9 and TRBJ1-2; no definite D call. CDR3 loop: CASSLGISGGYTF. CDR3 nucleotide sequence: TGTGCCAGCAGCTTAGGTATTTCGGGAGGCTACACCTTC.